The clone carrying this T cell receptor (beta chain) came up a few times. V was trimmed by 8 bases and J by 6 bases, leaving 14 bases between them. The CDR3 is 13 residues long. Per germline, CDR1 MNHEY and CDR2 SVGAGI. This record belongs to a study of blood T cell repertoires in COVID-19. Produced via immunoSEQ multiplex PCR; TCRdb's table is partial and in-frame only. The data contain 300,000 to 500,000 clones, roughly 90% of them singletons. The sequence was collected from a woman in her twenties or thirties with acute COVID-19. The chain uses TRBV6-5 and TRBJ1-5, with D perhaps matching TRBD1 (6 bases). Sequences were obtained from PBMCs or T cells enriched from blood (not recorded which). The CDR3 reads CASRDTGIQPQHF. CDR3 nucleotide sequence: TGTGCCAGCCGGGACACGGGGATTCAGCCCCAGCATTTT.